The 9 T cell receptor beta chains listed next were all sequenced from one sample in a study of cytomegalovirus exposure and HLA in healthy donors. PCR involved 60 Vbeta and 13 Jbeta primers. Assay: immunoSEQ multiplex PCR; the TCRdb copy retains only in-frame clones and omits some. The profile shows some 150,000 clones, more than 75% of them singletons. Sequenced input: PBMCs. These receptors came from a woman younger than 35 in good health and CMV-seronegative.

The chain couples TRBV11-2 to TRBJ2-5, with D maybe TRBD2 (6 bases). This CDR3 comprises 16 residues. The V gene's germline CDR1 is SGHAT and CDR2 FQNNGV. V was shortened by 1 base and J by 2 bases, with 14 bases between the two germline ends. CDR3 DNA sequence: TGTGCCAGCAGCTTAGGTGGTAGCGGAATTCAAGAGACCCAGTACTTC. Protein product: CASSLGGSGIQETQYF.

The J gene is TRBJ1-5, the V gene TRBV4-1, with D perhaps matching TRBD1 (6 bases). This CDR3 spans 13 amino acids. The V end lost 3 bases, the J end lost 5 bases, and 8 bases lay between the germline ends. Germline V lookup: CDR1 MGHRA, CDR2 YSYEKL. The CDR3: CASSQDSDQPQHF. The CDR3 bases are TGCGCCAGCAGCCAGGACAGTGATCAGCCCCAGCATTTT.

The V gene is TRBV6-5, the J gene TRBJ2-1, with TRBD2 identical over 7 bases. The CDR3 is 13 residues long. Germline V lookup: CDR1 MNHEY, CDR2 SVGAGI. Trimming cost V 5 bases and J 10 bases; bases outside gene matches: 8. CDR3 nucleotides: TGTGCCAGCAGTAAGGTTATAGCGGGCGAGCAGTTCTTC. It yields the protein CASSKVIAGEQFF.

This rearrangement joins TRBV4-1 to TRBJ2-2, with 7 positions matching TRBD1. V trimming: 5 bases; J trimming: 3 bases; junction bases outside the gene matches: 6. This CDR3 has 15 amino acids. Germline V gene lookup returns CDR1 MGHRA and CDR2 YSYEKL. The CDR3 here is CASSDTGADTGELFF. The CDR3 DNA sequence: TGCGCCAGCAGCGATACAGGGGCCGACACCGGGGAGCTGTTTTTT.

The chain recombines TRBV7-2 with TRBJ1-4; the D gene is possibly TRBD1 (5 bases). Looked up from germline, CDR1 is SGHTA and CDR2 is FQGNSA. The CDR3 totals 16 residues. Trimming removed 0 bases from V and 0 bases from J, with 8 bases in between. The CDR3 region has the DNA TGTGCCAGCAGCTTAGCAAAGACAGCAACTAATGAAAAACTGTTTTTT. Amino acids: CASSLAKTATNEKLFF.

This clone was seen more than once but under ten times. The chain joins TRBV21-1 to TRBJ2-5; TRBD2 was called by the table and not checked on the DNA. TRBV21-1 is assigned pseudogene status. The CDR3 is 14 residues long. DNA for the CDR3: TGTGCCGACCCACGGACTAGCGGGAGAGAGACCCAGTACTTC. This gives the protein CADPRTSGRETQYF.

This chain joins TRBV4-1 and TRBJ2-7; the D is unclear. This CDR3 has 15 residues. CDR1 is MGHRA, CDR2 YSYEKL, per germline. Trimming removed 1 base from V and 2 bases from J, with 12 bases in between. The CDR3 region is CASSQGHLTPYEQYF. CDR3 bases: TGCGCCAGCAGCCAAGGCCATTTAACTCCCTACGAGCAGTACTTC.

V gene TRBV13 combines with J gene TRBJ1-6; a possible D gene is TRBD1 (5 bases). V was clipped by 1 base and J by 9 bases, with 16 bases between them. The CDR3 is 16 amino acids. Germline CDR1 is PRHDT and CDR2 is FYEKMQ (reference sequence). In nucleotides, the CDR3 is TGTGCCAGCAGCTTAGATCAGGGCCACCCATCTTCACCCCTCCACTTT. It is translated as CASSLDQGHPSSPLHF.

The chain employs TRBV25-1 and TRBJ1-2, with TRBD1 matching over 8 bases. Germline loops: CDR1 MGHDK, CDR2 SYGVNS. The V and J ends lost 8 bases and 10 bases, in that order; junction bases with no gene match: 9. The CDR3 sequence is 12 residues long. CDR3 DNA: TGTGCCAGCTCGCCGGGGCAGGGGGCCTACACCTTC. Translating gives CASSPGQGAYTF.